This T cell receptor (beta chain) was obtained from a study of blood T cells in healthy people across ages. Study-level background: When template switching was applied, about one barcoded beta molecule was captured per two T cells.

Through a sample-barcoded 5' primer and a J-beta primer mix, a second PCR was run for roughly 7 to 11 cycles. TCRdb recomputed calls from the 5' RACE reads with MiXCR, one row per CDR3 protein. In the table there are around 500,000 distinct CDR3 sequences, about 45% of which are singletons. CDR1 and CDR2 from the germline V gene are SEHNR and FQNEAQ (reference sequence). The junction had 10 bases not matched to a gene; V was cut back by 5 bases and J by 5 bases. The CDR3 extends over 15 amino acids. The study drew donors from healthy Caucasian individuals in Russia aged roughly 6 to 90. The genes are TRBV7-9 and TRBJ1-2; 8 bases fit TRBD1. This TCR came from an elderly man in good health. The sample taken for sequencing was blood. The CDR3 loop is CASSNAGGAGYGYTF. CDR3 coding DNA: TGTGCCAGCAGCAATGCAGGGGGCGCGGGATATGGCTACACCTTC.